This TCR beta chain was documented in a study of blood T cell repertoires in COVID-19. Whole-study context: The origin of the acute and convalescent COVID-19 samples was the United States, Italy and Spain. Sample material is recorded as cDNA or gDNA derived from T cells, B-cell-depleted T cells, or PBMCs.

Data came from immunoSEQ multiplex PCR; TCRdb stores just in-frame clones and leaves some out. The table lists more than 150,000 clones, roughly 85% of them singletons. Losses at the gene ends were 3 bases for V and 8 bases for J; bases not matched to a gene: 10. CDR3 length: 15 amino acids. The germline gives CDR1 LGHNA, CDR2 YSLEER. The rearrangement uses TRBV4-3 and TRBJ1-2; TRBD1 matches 9 bases. The sequence was collected from a woman younger than 45 with acute or convalescent COVID-19. Material for sequencing was peripheral blood. This CDR3 reads CASSQGTGTGHGYTF. CDR3 nucleotides: TGCGCCAGCAGCCAGGGGACCGGGACAGGGCACGGCTACACCTTC.